The source of this T cell receptor beta chain is a study of cytomegalovirus exposure and HLA in healthy donors. General observations from the study: A later analysis linked a missense variant in DCLRE1C to the trimming of TCR beta V and J genes. Later analysis suggested links between common viral pathogens and several top significant clusters.

In the PCR, 60 Vbeta and 13 Jbeta primers were used. TCRdb's table, derived via immunoSEQ multiplex PCR, lists solely in-frame clones and lacks some. Its clone listing holds approximately 76,000 clones. Comments on this clone: As yet, its antigen is unknown.

The CDR3 length is 15 residues. Germline V lookup: CDR1 SSHAT, CDR2 FNYEAQ (reference sequence). V gave up 5 bases and J gave up 4 bases; unmatched junction bases: 4. The chain links TRBV7-7 to TRBJ2-5, with TRBD2 matching over 13 bases. The sample taken for sequencing was PBMCs. This clonotype was sampled from a man between 18 and 29 years old in good health and CMV-seropositive. CDR3 sequence: CASSILAGGPETQYF. For the CDR3, the DNA is TGTGCCAGCAGCATACTAGCGGGGGGGCCAGAGACCCAGTACTTC.